The T cell receptor (beta chain) under discussion was sequenced for a study of Ad26.COV2.S vaccination and SARS-CoV-2 variants. Broader study findings: Vaccinees showed greater spike-specific TCR breadth than placebo recipients.

Germline V gene lookup returns CDR1 SGHAT and CDR2 FQNNGV. V lost 1 base, J lost 0 bases, and 13 bases lay in between. The CDR3 totals 17 residues. Treatment of the sample: around 19 received Ad26.COV2.S at low or high dose, single or two shots; five or six received placebo; per-sample allocation not given. Sampling was done on day 63 after the first vaccine or placebo injection. Produced via immunoSEQ multiplex PCR; TCRdb's table is partial and in-frame only. The sample consists of approximately 300,000 clones, just over 85% of them appearing once. Details on this clone: The antigen remains undetermined.

The TCR originated in a person aged 18 to 59 who received the Ad26.COV2.S COVID-19 vaccine or a placebo. Sequences were derived from peripheral blood, sampled in a trial of Ad26.COV2.S vaccine versus placebo. The rearrangement uses TRBV11-2 and TRBJ1-3; maybe TRBD1 (5 bases). CDR3 bases: TGTGCCAGCAGCTTAGGGCGAGGGGCGCTCTCTGGAAACACCATATATTTT. This gives the protein CASSLGRGALSGNTIYF.